The rows below give T cell receptor beta chains drawn from one sample of a study of spatial heterogeneity in lung cancer. Each CDR3 protein is one row after TCRdb ran MiXCR on the 5' RACE reads. Altogether about 1,700 distinct CDR3 sequences are present, 15% to 20% being singletons, with the ten largest covering 51%. This material consisted of PBMCs, taken at follow-up. These receptors were collected from a male donor with early-stage non-small cell lung cancer. Each CDR3 is given without its conserved first and last residue. The D gene is left open where the match is weak.

CDR3 protein: ASSQDSPLRPDRRVREQY
V gene: TRBV4-1
D gene: TRBD1
J gene: TRBJ2-7

CDR3 protein: ASSDSSGGTDTQY
V gene: TRBV6-4
D gene: TRBD2
J gene: TRBJ2-3

CDR3 protein: SATEVGGEQF
V gene: TRBV20-1
D gene: NA
J gene: TRBJ2-1

CDR3 protein: ASSMDSRGAQETQY
V gene: TRBV19
D gene: NA
J gene: TRBJ2-5

CDR3 protein: ASSLASEGGHEQY
V gene: TRBV7-8
D gene: NA
J gene: TRBJ2-7

CDR3 protein: ASRAAGTGVNEKLF
V gene: TRBV2
D gene: TRBD1
J gene: TRBJ1-4

CDR3 protein: SARTGPNTGELF
V gene: TRBV20-1
D gene: TRBD1
J gene: TRBJ2-2

CDR3 protein: ASRLVVWSGGFDQPQH
V gene: TRBV12-2
D gene: NA
J gene: TRBJ1-5

CDR3 protein: ASTLSGGGELF
V gene: TRBV28
D gene: TRBD2
J gene: TRBJ2-2

CDR3 protein: ASSALDRVEAF
V gene: TRBV9
D gene: TRBD1
J gene: TRBJ1-1

CDR3 protein: AIRGQGVRGTDTQY
V gene: TRBV10-3
D gene: TRBD1
J gene: TRBJ2-3

CDR3 protein: ASSHTSFLAKNIQY
V gene: TRBV7-2
D gene: NA
J gene: TRBJ2-4

CDR3 protein: SATPGDITGTGELF
V gene: TRBV20-1
D gene: NA
J gene: TRBJ2-2

CDR3 protein: ASDFPAAENNYEQY
V gene: TRBV23-1
D gene: NA
J gene: TRBJ2-7

CDR3 protein: ASSQGCPLSWPGGICNQPQH
V gene: TRBV23-1
D gene: NA
J gene: TRBJ1-5

CDR3 protein: ASSLGLKNTIY
V gene: TRBV7-2
D gene: NA
J gene: TRBJ1-3

CDR3 protein: ATSDSGLAGGPSDTQY
V gene: TRBV24-1
D gene: TRBD2
J gene: TRBJ2-3

CDR3 protein: SARRRSMDTQY
V gene: TRBV20-1
D gene: NA
J gene: TRBJ2-3

CDR3 protein: ASSIAGQGYEQY
V gene: TRBV19
D gene: TRBD1
J gene: TRBJ2-7

CDR3 protein: ASSYRGSGANVLT
V gene: TRBV12-3/TRBV12-4
D gene: NA
J gene: TRBJ2-6

CDR3 protein: ASSLGGQGKYEQY
V gene: TRBV7-6
D gene: TRBD1
J gene: TRBJ2-7

CDR3 protein: ASSQSWRDHNEKLF
V gene: TRBV23-1
D gene: NA
J gene: TRBJ1-4

CDR3 protein: ASSATGAILTDTQY
V gene: TRBV9
D gene: TRBD1
J gene: TRBJ2-3

CDR3 protein: SAARTGTWYGYT
V gene: TRBV20-1
D gene: NA
J gene: TRBJ1-2

CDR3 protein: ASSSTHLNTEAF
V gene: TRBV7-9
D gene: NA
J gene: TRBJ1-1

CDR3 protein: ASSSLNDEQY
V gene: TRBV5-6
D gene: NA
J gene: TRBJ2-7

CDR3 protein: ASSPNLFSGNTIY
V gene: TRBV4-3
D gene: NA
J gene: TRBJ1-3

CDR3 protein: ASSPGQGSSGANVLT
V gene: TRBV4-2
D gene: TRBD1
J gene: TRBJ2-6

CDR3 protein: ASRTQDGGQFLTSSYT
V gene: TRBV6-2/TRBV6-3
D gene: NA
J gene: TRBJ1-2

CDR3 protein: ASGTANYGYT
V gene: TRBV28
D gene: NA
J gene: TRBJ1-2

CDR3 protein: ASSPARAQPQH
V gene: TRBV28
D gene: NA
J gene: TRBJ1-5

CDR3 protein: ASSPNQGVTGELF
V gene: TRBV18
D gene: NA
J gene: TRBJ2-2

CDR3 protein: ASSLPGKETQY
V gene: TRBV12-3/TRBV12-4
D gene: NA
J gene: TRBJ2-5

CDR3 protein: SVVVNVGGSNQPQH
V gene: TRBV29-1
D gene: NA
J gene: TRBJ1-5

CDR3 protein: ASSSWVFTGELF
V gene: TRBV7-9
D gene: NA
J gene: TRBJ2-2

CDR3 protein: ATSRETGDRPYYEQY
V gene: TRBV15
D gene: TRBD1
J gene: TRBJ2-7

CDR3 protein: ASSPPTGTGELF
V gene: TRBV11-3
D gene: NA
J gene: TRBJ2-2